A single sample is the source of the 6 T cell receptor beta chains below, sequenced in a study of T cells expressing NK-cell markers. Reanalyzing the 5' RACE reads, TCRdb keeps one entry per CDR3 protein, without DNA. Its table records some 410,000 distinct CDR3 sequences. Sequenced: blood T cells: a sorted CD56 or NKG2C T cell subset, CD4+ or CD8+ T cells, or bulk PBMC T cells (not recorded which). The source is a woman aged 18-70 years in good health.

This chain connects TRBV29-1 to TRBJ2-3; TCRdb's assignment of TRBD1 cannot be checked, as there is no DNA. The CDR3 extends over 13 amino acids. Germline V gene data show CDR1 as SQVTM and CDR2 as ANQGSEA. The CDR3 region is CSQGGRSTDTQYF.

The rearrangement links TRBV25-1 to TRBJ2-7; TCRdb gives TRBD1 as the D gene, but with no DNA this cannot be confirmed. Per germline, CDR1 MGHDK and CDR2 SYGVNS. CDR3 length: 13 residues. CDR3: CASRRTETYEQYF.

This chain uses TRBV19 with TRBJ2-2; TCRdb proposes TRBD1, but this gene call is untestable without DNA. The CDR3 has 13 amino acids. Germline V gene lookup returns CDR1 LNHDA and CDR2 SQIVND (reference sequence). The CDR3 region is CASSGWGGGELFF.

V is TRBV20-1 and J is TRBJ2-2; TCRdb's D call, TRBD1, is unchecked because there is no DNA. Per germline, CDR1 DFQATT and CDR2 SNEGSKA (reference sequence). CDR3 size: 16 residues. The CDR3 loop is CSATVPGQGLTGELFF.

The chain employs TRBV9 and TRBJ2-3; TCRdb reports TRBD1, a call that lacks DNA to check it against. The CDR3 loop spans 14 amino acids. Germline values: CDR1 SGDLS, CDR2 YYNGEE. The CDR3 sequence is CASSNRRVPDTQYF.

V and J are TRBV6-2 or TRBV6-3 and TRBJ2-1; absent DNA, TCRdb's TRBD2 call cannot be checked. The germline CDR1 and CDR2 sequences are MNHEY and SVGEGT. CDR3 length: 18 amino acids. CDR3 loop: CASSYSGLAGGPHNEQFF.